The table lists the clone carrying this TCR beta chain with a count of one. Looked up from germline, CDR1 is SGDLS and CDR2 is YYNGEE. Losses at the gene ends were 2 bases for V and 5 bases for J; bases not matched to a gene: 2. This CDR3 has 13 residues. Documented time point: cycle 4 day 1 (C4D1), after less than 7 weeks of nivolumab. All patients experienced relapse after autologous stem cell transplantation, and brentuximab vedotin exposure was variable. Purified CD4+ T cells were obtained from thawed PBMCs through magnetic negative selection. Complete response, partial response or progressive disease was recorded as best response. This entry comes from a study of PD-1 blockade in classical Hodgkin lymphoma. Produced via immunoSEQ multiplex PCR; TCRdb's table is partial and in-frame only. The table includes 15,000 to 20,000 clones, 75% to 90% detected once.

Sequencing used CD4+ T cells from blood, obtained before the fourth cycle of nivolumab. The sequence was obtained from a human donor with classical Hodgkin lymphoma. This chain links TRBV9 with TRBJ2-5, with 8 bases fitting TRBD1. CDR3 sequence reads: CASSVDRAETQYF. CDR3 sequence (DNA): TGTGCCAGCAGCGTGGACAGGGCGGAGACCCAGTACTTC.